This TCR beta chain came from a study of Ad26.COV2.S vaccination and SARS-CoV-2 variants. Overall study findings and caveats: The analyses of TCR breadth and depth may have understated the size of total T cell responses.

Treatment specified: around 19 received Ad26.COV2.S at low or high dose, single or two shots; about 5 received placebo; per-sample allocation not given. Sample collection was performed on day 63 after the first vaccine or placebo injection. The CDR3 has 16 amino acids. On this clone: The antigen is undetermined.

Assay: immunoSEQ multiplex PCR; the TCRdb copy retains only in-frame clones and omits some. Among around 250,000 clones listed, 87% were seen once. This sample comprised peripheral blood, obtained in a trial of Ad26.COV2.S vaccine versus placebo. The sequence was collected from a person between 18 and 65 years old who received the Ad26.COV2.S COVID-19 vaccine or a placebo. The chain carries TRBV21-1 and TRBJ2-5; the table names TRBD1, a call not compared with the DNA. TRBV21-1 is tagged as a pseudogene. In nucleotides, the CDR3 is TGTGCCAGCAGCAACTCGGGACAGCCATACCAAGAGACCCAGTACTTC. Protein: CASSNSGQPYQETQYF.